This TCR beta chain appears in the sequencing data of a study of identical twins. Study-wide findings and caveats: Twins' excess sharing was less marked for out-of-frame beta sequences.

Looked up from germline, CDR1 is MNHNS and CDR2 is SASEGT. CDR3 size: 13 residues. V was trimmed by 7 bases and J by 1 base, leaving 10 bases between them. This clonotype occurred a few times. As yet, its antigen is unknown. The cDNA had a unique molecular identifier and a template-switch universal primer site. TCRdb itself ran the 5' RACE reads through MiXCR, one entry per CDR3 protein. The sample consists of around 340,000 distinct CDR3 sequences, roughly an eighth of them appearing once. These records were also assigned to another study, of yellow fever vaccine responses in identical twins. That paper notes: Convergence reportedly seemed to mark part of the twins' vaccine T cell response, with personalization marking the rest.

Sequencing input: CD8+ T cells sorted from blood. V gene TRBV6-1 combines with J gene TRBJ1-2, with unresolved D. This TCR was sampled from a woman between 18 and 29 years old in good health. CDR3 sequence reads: CASKRIDNYGYTF. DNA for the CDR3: TGTGCCAGCAAACGCATCGATAACTATGGCTACACCTTC.